This T cell receptor beta chain was documented in a study of CXCR3-negative and CXCR3-positive naive CD8 T cells. The TRB cDNA libraries were prepared by 5' RACE with UMI labels. TCRdb reanalyzed the 5' RACE reads, giving one entry per CDR3 protein sequence and no DNA. The listing records 75,000 or so distinct CDR3 sequences. Per germline, CDR1 LNHDA and CDR2 SQIVND (reference sequence). This CDR3 comprises 15 residues. General study findings and limits: TRBV-TRBJ usage was similar across naive CXCR3 subsets but distinct in memory cells.

Concerning this clonotype: Its cognate antigen is unknown.

The receptor was isolated from a human donor in good health. Some clones in this sample may be carry-over from other donors' samples. Sample: naive CXCR3- CD8+ T cells from blood. Subset in this sample: CD45RO-CCR7+CD27+CD95- naive CD8+ T cells lacking CXCR3 (TNR3-). The chain uses TRBV19 and TRBJ2-1. The CDR3: CASSLDRSWANEQFF.